This T cell receptor beta chain was retrieved from a study of cytomegalovirus exposure and HLA in healthy donors. Notes on this clone: The antigen remains unidentified.

Points from the study as a whole: In terms of immune exposure information, only CMV serostatus was available. In a later analysis, several top co-occurrence clusters appeared linked to parvovirus B19, influenza, CMV and Epstein-Barr virus. In vitro checks showed that a few CMV-associated chains really do target CMV antigens. On later analysis, the bulk of CMV-associated TCR beta chains appeared to be HLA-restricted.

A multiplex PCR was run with 60 Vbeta primers and 13 Jbeta primers. Method: immunoSEQ multiplex PCR; TCRdb's copy keeps in-frame clones and lacks some. The table has around 160,000 clones, roughly 77% seen once; the top ten hold less than 5.5%. Germline-derived CDR1 and CDR2 are SEHNR and FQNEAQ (reference sequence). This CDR3 has 16 residues. J lost 5 bases, V lost 0 bases, and 3 bases had no gene match. This clonotype was sampled from a male donor in good health and CMV-seronegative. Sequenced material: PBMCs. The chain combines TRBV7-9 with TRBJ2-1, with 11 bases lining up with TRBD2. DNA for the CDR3: TGTGCCAGCAGCTTAGCGACTAGCGGGGTCCACAATGAGCAGTTCTTC. This gives the protein CASSLATSGVHNEQFF.